This T cell receptor beta chain appears in the sequencing data of a study of sequential checkpoint blockade in melanoma. At the level of the study: Each arm's sequence ended with maintenance nivolumab.

Treatment described: randomized to nivolumab then ipilimumab (arm A) or the reverse (arm B). None of the patients previously received DNA-damaging chemotherapy. Sorted cells were live CD3+CD8+, lacking CD19 and CD56, from PBMCs. Repertoires were generated with immunoSEQ multiplex PCR, while TCRdb's copy carries only in-frame clones and drops some. Of 20,000 or so clones in the sample, 65% to 75% are singletons; the top ten hold about 20%. The CDR3 is made up of 16 amino acids. With V trimmed by 4 bases and J by 2 bases, 10 bases remained unmatched. The germline gives CDR1 SGHRS, CDR2 YFSETQ. The clonotype originates from a human donor with melanoma. This material consisted of CD8+ T cells sorted from blood (inferred from file names), taken from a patient given nivolumab and ipilimumab in sequence. V and J are TRBV5-1 and TRBJ2-3; 7 bases fit TRBD1. The CDR3 region has the DNA TGCGCCAGCAGCCTCGAACAGACAGGGCCCACAGATACGCAGTATTTT. Its protein product is CASSLEQTGPTDTQYF.